This paragraph reports one T cell receptor (beta chain). Antigen: not known. The data originate from a study of shared clonotypes between healthy human individuals. Findings and limits, study-wide: Compared with memory subsets, naive subsets generally had larger estimated richness.

Measured with immunoSEQ multiplex PCR; TCRdb has only the in-frame clones, and not every one. The data show hundreds of thousands of clones, approximately 95% seen once. The CDR3 totals 15 residues. Between the trimmed V and J ends, which lost 0 bases and 2 bases, there was a span of 12 bases. Germline assignment: CDR1 SGHRS and CDR2 YFSETQ. Naive CD8 cells were CD45RO-negative, positively selected for CCR7, excluding terminally differentiated effector memory CD45RA+ cells. The chain employs TRBV5-1 and TRBJ2-7; TRBD1 might be the D (6 bases). The sample was naive CD8+ T cells sorted from blood. The sequence was collected from a woman in her twenties or thirties in good health. CDR3 sequence: CASSLDDRLPYEQYF. The CDR3, as DNA: TGCGCCAGCAGCTTGGACGACAGGCTACCCTACGAGCAGTACTTC.